This is a list of T cell receptor beta chains from one sample in a study of identical twins. TCRdb re-derived calls from the 5' RACE reads in MiXCR, one entry per CDR3 protein. Altogether 450,000 to 600,000 distinct CDR3 sequences are present, about 22% being singletons, with the ten largest covering around 0.47%. The same sample was also used in a study of yellow fever vaccine responses in identical twins.

The sample was CD4+ T cells sorted from blood. These receptors were taken from a woman younger than 35 in good health. Both conserved end residues are part of each CDR3. Only some rows state a clone size, as once, few, many or a class for expanded clones.

j_call v_call cdr3_length clone_size cdr3_aa
TRBJ2-1 TRBV3-1 15 few CASSQGTGETMQQFF
TRBJ1-1 TRBV12-3/TRBV12-4 12 few CASSSFNTEAFF
TRBJ2-7 TRBV5-1 14 - CASSHGRQQYEQYF
TRBJ2-2 TRBV12-3/TRBV12-4 14 many CASSLGQHTGELFF
TRBJ2-2 TRBV3-1 14 - CASSQGVNTGELFF
TRBJ2-2 TRBV29-1 14 - CSVRPRINTGELFF
TRBJ1-5 TRBV3-1 13 - CASSRSGGQPQHF
TRBJ2-7 TRBV12-3/TRBV12-4 15 - CASSGGLAAIYEQYF
TRBJ2-3 TRBV2 13 - CAGEREAPDTQYF
TRBJ2-1 TRBV28 16 - CATSQSAFQGYNEQFF
TRBJ2-3 TRBV6-6 11 few CASSPLRGQYF
TRBJ2-2 TRBV11-1 18 - CASSKMGDSSRFTGELFF
TRBJ2-2 TRBV5-1 16 - CASSLVLAGNTGELFF
TRBJ2-5 TRBV20-1 15 - CSATSIAGGQETQYF
TRBJ1-1 TRBV7-8 12 few CASSLQGSEAFF
TRBJ1-1 TRBV27 14 few CASSSRGPNTEAFF
TRBJ1-3 TRBV7-6 14 - CASSLGDLRNTIYF
TRBJ2-1 TRBV7-6 17 few CASSLGGRERFYNEQFF
TRBJ2-5 TRBV3-1 16 - CASSQSRVGHFETQYF
TRBJ2-7 TRBV5-1 14 few CASSPGGQTYEQYF
TRBJ2-7 TRBV5-6 12 few CASSLTVNEQYF